This T cell receptor (beta chain) was profiled in a study of early T cells in non-severe SARS-CoV-2 infection. Study in general: Sequencing targeted bulk RNA from unsorted whole blood, leaving chains unpaired. Study-wide findings and caveats: Matching with VDJdb favored anti-spike CD8 responses (missing private and CD4 specificities).

Between the trimmed V and J ends, which lost 5 bases and 3 bases, there was a span of 17 bases. The CDR3 contains 15 residues. CDR1 is SGHRS, CDR2 YFSETQ, per germline. Comment on this clonotype: Its antigen is not known.

Unique molecular identifiers (one per individual cDNA molecule) were attached. A single record per CDR3 protein comes from TCRdb applying MiXCR to the 5' RACE reads. The table lists approximately 100,000 distinct CDR3 sequences, less than 15% of them singletons. The sequencing input was whole blood. The receptor comes from an adult who was a healthcare worker with PCR-confirmed SARS-CoV-2 infection or an uninfected control (not recorded which). This chain links TRBV5-1 with TRBJ2-5; D is possibly TRBD2 (6 bases). The chain's CDR3 is CASRPQAGPEETQYF. DNA for the CDR3: TGCGCCAGCAGACCGCAGGCGGGGCCCGAAGAGACCCAGTACTTC.